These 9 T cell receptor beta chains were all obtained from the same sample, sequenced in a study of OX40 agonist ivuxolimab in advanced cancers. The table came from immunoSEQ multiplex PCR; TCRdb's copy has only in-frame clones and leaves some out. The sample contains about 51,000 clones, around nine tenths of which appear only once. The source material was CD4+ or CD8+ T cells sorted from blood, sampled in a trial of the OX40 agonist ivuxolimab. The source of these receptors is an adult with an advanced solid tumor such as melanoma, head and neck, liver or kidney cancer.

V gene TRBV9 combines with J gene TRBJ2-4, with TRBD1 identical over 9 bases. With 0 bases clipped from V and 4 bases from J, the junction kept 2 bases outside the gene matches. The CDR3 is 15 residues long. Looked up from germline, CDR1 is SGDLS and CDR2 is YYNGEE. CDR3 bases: TGTGCCAGCAGCGTAGATGGGACAGGGAAAAACATTCAGTACTTC. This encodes CASSVDGTGKNIQYF. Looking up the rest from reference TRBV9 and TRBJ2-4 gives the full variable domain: DSGVTQTPKHLITATGQRVTLRCSPRSGDLSVYWYQQSLDQGLQFLIQYYNGEERAKGNILERFSAQQFPDLHSELNLSSLELGDSALYFCASSVDGTGKNIQYFGAGTRLSVL.

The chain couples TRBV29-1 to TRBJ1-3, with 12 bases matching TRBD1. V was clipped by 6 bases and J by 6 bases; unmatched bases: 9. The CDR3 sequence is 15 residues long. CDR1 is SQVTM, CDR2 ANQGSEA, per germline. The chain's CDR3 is CSVASSGQGANTIYF. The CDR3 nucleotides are TGCAGCGTGGCAAGCTCGGGACAGGGGGCAAACACCATATATTTT.

The CDR3 loop is CASSPRGGGRDEKLFF. CDR3 coding DNA: TGTGCCAGCAGCCCTCGAGGAGGAGGAAGGGATGAAAAACTGTTTTTT. The chain employs TRBV5-6 and TRBJ1-4; D gene uncertain. The germline V gene has CDR1 SGHDT and CDR2 YYEEEE. V lost 4 bases to trimming and J lost 6 bases, with 19 bases between them. The CDR3 spans 16 residues.

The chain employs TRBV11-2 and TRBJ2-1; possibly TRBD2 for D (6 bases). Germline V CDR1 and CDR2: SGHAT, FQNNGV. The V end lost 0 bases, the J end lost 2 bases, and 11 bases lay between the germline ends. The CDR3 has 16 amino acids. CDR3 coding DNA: TGTGCCAGCAGCTTAGAACGCCTAGCGACCTACAATGAGCAGTTCTTC. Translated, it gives CASSLERLATYNEQFF.

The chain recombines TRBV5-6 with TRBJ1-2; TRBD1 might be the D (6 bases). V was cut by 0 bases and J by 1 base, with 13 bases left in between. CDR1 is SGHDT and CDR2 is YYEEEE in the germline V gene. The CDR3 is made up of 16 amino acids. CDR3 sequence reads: CASSLERTEHNYGYTF. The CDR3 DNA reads TGTGCCAGCAGCTTGGAGCGGACAGAGCATAACTATGGCTACACCTTC. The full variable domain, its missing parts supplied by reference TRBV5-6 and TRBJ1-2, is DAGVTQSPTHLIKTRGQQVTLRCSPKSGHDTVSWYQQALGQGPQFIFQYYEEEERQRGNFPDRFSGHQFPNYSSELNVNALLLGDSALYLCASSLERTEHNYGYTFGSGTRLTVV.

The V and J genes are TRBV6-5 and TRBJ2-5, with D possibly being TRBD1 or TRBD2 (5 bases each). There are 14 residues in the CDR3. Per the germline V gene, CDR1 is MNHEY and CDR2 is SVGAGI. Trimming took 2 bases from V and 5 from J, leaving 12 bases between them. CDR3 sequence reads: CASSYGGYGETQYF. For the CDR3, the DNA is TGTGCCAGCAGTTACGGGGGTTATGGGGAGACCCAGTACTTC.

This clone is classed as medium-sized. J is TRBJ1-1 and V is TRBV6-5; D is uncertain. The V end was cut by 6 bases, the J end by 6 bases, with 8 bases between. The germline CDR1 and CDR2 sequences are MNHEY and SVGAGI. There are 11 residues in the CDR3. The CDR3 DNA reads TGTGCCAGCAGGGGGAGCTCTGAAGCTTTCTTT. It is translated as CASRGSSEAFF.

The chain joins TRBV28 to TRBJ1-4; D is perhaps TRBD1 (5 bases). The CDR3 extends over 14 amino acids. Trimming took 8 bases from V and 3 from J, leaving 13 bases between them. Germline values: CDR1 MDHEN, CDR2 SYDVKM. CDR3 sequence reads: CASFPGWANEKLFF. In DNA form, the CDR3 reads TGTGCCAGCTTCCCAGGGTGGGCTAATGAAAAACTGTTTTTT.

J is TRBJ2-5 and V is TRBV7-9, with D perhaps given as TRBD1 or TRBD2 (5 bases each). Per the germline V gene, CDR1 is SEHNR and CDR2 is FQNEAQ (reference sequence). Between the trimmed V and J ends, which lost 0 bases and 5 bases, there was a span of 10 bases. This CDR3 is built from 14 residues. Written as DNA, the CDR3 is TGTGCCAGCAGCTTAGCTTCAGGGAGCGAGACCCAGTACTTC. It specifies CASSLASGSETQYF. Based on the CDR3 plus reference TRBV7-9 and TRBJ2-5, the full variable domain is DTGVSQNPRHKITKRGQNVTFRCDPISEHNRLYWYRQTLGQGPEFLTYFQNEAQLEKSRLLSDRFSAERPKGSFSTLEIQRTEQGDSAMYLCASSLASGSETQYFGPGTRLLVL.